The rows below give T cell receptor beta chains drawn from one sample of a study of CD8+ T cells in alopecia areata. Sequencing was performed with immunoSEQ multiplex PCR; in TCRdb, only in-frame clones are kept and a portion is missing. This sample has a few hundred thousand clones, with approximately 65% found just once. Specimen: CD4+ T cells sorted from blood, collected at week 44, from a patient treated with tofacitinib. The receptors were sampled from a human donor with alopecia areata. CDR3s include the opening cysteine and the closing phenylalanine or tryptophan. Fields, in order: J gene, V gene, clone size, D gene, CDR3 protein, CDR3 DNA. D genes are given only for firm matches. Size is omitted from some rows. Given values are once, few, many or a class for expanded clones.

J: TRBJ1-1; V: TRBV30; size: .; D: .; CDR3: CAQSWGNTEAFF; DNA: TGTGCCCAGAGTTGGGGGAACACTGAAGCTTTCTTT
J: TRBJ2-7; V: TRBV30; size: .; D: .; CDR3: CAWSPTMTPGPAYEQYF; DNA: TGTGCCTGGAGTCCTACAATGACTCCGGGACCAGCCTACGAGCAGTACTTC
J: TRBJ1-1; V: TRBV29-1; size: .; D: .; CDR3: CSARQSSLNTEAFF; DNA: TGCAGCGCCCGACAGAGCAGCCTGAACACTGAAGCTTTCTTT
J: TRBJ2-7; V: TRBV29-1; size: .; D: .; CDR3: CSAPGFENEQYF; DNA: TGCAGCGCCCCGGGATTTGAGAACGAGCAGTACTTC
J: TRBJ2-6; V: TRBV5-1; size: .; D: TRBD1; CDR3: CASSPGTAPSGANVLTF; DNA: TGCGCCAGCAGCCCGGGGACAGCGCCCTCTGGGGCCAACGTCCTGACTTTC
J: TRBJ1-2; V: TRBV19; size: .; D: .; CDR3: CASSTPAQRRNYGYTF; DNA: TGTGCCAGTAGTACCCCAGCCCAGAGACGAAACTATGGCTACACCTTC
J: TRBJ2-3; V: TRBV5-4; size: .; D: TRBD2; CDR3: CASSSHILGLAGGDTQYF; DNA: TGTGCCAGCAGCTCCCACATCCTGGGACTAGCGGGGGGAGATACGCAGTATTTT
J: TRBJ1-1; V: TRBV29-1; size: .; D: .; CDR3: CSVDDLTEAFF; DNA: TGCAGCGTTGATGATCTGACTGAAGCTTTCTTT
J: TRBJ2-7; V: TRBV5-1; size: .; D: .; CDR3: CASRGPYEQYF; DNA: TGCGCCAGCAGGGGACCTTACGAGCAGTACTTC
J: TRBJ1-2; V: TRBV4-3; size: .; D: .; CDR3: CASSQDPGEHPSTYGYTF; DNA: TGCGCCAGCAGCCAAGATCCAGGCGAACACCCCTCGACGTATGGCTACACCTTC
J: TRBJ2-2; V: TRBV4-1; size: few; D: .; CDR3: CASSHQVAGGRELFF; DNA: TGCGCCAGCAGCCATCAGGTGGCCGGGGGTCGGGAGCTGTTTTTT
J: TRBJ1-2; V: TRBV7-9; size: .; D: .; CDR3: CASSFRTTGLLF; DNA: TGTGCCAGCAGCTTCCGTACAACAGGGCTCCTCTTC
J: TRBJ1-2; V: TRBV4-1; size: .; D: .; CDR3: CASSQSRDYGYTF; DNA: TGCGCCAGCAGCCAATCCAGGGACTATGGCTACACCTTC
J: TRBJ1-2; V: TRBV6-6; size: .; D: .; CDR3: CASNNYNYGYTF; DNA: TGTGCCAGCAATAACTACAACTATGGCTACACCTTC
J: TRBJ2-3; V: TRBV27; size: few; D: .; CDR3: CASSPRRAGDTQYF; DNA: TGTGCCAGCAGTCCTCGGAGGGCGGGAGATACGCAGTATTTT
J: TRBJ1-2; V: TRBV14; size: .; D: .; CDR3: CASSQGPGYTF; DNA: TGTGCCAGCAGCCAAGGCCCTGGCTACACCTTC
J: TRBJ1-2; V: TRBV6-5; size: .; D: .; CDR3: CASSNYRETNGYTF; DNA: TGTGCCAGCAGTAACTACAGGGAAACCAATGGCTACACCTTC
J: TRBJ2-5; V: TRBV29-1; size: .; D: .; CDR3: CSVGARQRETQYF; DNA: TGCAGCGTTGGGGCACGACAAAGGGAGACCCAGTACTTC
J: TRBJ2-2; V: TRBV5-6; size: .; D: TRBD2; CDR3: CASRSGLATPRSTGELFF; DNA: TGTGCCAGCAGGAGCGGACTAGCGACCCCTCGGAGCACCGGGGAGCTGTTTTTT
J: TRBJ1-1; V: TRBV29-1; size: once; D: .; CDR3: CSVRRTEGTTEAFF; DNA: TGCAGCGTGAGAAGGACAGAGGGCACCACTGAAGCTTTCTTT
J: TRBJ2-7; V: TRBV2; size: few; D: .; CDR3: CASSRGIGGEQYF; DNA: TGTGCCAGCAGCCGGGGGATAGGCGGGGAGCAGTACTTC
J: TRBJ2-5; V: TRBV19; size: .; D: .; CDR3: CASMPPEQETQYF; DNA: TGTGCCAGTATGCCCCCGGAGCAAGAGACCCAGTACTTC
J: TRBJ1-2; V: TRBV6-6; size: .; D: .; CDR3: CATSGRGYGYTF; DNA: TGTGCCACCTCGGGAAGGGGGTATGGCTACACCTTC
J: TRBJ2-7; V: TRBV7-2; size: .; D: .; CDR3: CASSSLRALIHEQYF; DNA: TGTGCCAGCAGCTCCCTAAGGGCCTTGATCCACGAGCAGTACTTC
J: TRBJ1-2; V: TRBV29-1; size: .; D: .; CDR3: CSVEGQGVRGYTF; DNA: TGCAGCGTTGAAGGGCAGGGTGTGAGAGGCTACACCTTC
J: TRBJ1-5; V: TRBV29-1; size: .; D: TRBD1; CDR3: CSVAGQGDGQPQHF; DNA: TGCAGCGTCGCGGGACAGGGGGACGGTCAGCCCCAGCATTTT
J: TRBJ2-3; V: TRBV30; size: .; D: .; CDR3: CAWSVSPGTDTQYF; DNA: TGTGCCTGGAGTGTCAGTCCTGGCACAGATACGCAGTATTTT
J: TRBJ2-5; V: TRBV9; size: .; D: TRBD2; CDR3: CASSELGAGEGTQYF; DNA: TGTGCCAGCAGCGAACTTGGAGCGGGGGAAGGGACCCAGTACTTC
J: TRBJ1-2; V: TRBV4-1; size: few; D: TRBD1; CDR3: CASSPDRESGYTF; DNA: TGCGCCAGCAGCCCGGACAGGGAATCTGGCTACACCTTC
J: TRBJ2-7; V: TRBV4-3; size: .; D: TRBD1; CDR3: CASSQRQGYEQYF; DNA: TGCGCCAGCAGCCAACGACAGGGATACGAGCAGTACTTC
J: TRBJ1-5; V: TRBV28; size: .; D: .; CDR3: CATMDLGLGNQPQHF; DNA: TGTGCCACCATGGACCTCGGGCTAGGCAATCAGCCCCAGCATTTT
J: TRBJ1-1; V: TRBV5-4; size: .; D: .; CDR3: CASSSPVMNTEAFF; DNA: TGTGCCAGCAGCTCCCCGGTGATGAACACTGAAGCTTTCTTT
J: TRBJ1-1; V: TRBV5-6; size: few; D: .; CDR3: CASSLYNTEAFF; DNA: TGTGCCAGCAGCTTGTACAACACTGAAGCTTTCTTT
J: TRBJ1-1; V: TRBV5-1; size: .; D: .; CDR3: CASSLAGGATEAFF; DNA: TGCGCCAGCAGCTTGGCTGGGGGGGCCACTGAAGCTTTCTTT
J: TRBJ1-2; V: TRBV10-3; size: few; D: .; CDR3: CAIRINYGYTF; DNA: TGTGCCATCAGAATTAACTATGGCTACACCTTC
J: TRBJ1-2; V: TRBV5-1; size: .; D: .; CDR3: CASSFQGVGGYTF; DNA: TGCGCCAGCAGCTTTCAGGGTGTAGGGGGCTACACCTTC
J: TRBJ2-3; V: TRBV19; size: .; D: TRBD2; CDR3: CASSPATSGATDTQYF; DNA: TGTGCCAGTAGTCCGGCGACTAGCGGGGCGACAGATACGCAGTATTTT
J: TRBJ2-1; V: TRBV15; size: .; D: TRBD2; CDR3: CATRSGGAPHNEQFF; DNA: TGTGCCACCCGAAGCGGGGGGGCTCCCCACAATGAGCAGTTCTTC
J: TRBJ2-5; V: TRBV19; size: .; D: TRBD2; CDR3: CASSPQRGETQYF; DNA: TGTGCCAGTAGTCCCCAGCGGGGAGAGACCCAGTACTTC
J: TRBJ1-1; V: TRBV12-5; size: .; D: .; CDR3: CASGRGVNTEAFF; DNA: TGTGCTAGTGGCCGGGGGGTGAACACTGAAGCTTTCTTT
J: TRBJ1-2; V: TRBV29-1; size: .; D: .; CDR3: CSINLGYGYTF; DNA: TGCAGCATAAATCTCGGCTATGGCTACACCTTC
J: TRBJ1-2; V: TRBV29-1; size: .; D: .; CDR3: CSVEDRKEYGYTF; DNA: TGCAGCGTTGAAGACCGGAAGGAATATGGCTACACCTTC
J: TRBJ2-5; V: TRBV14; size: .; D: .; CDR3: CASSQDGGGTQYF; DNA: TGTGCCAGCAGCCAAGACGGTGGAGGGACCCAGTACTTC
J: TRBJ1-5; V: TRBV15; size: .; D: .; CDR3: CATRVPGEGQPQHF; DNA: TGTGCCACCAGAGTCCCAGGGGAAGGTCAGCCCCAGCATTTT
J: TRBJ2-3; V: TRBV29-1; size: once; D: .; CDR3: CSVGYVPTDTQYF; DNA: TGCAGCGTTGGTTACGTCCCGACAGATACGCAGTATTTT
J: TRBJ1-2; V: TRBV28; size: .; D: .; CDR3: CASTSTDYGYTF; DNA: TGTGCCAGCACCTCGACAGATTATGGCTACACCTTC
J: TRBJ1-5; V: TRBV9; size: .; D: .; CDR3: CASSVGSSNQPQHF; DNA: TGTGCCAGCAGCGTAGGCAGTAGCAATCAGCCCCAGCATTTT
J: TRBJ2-1; V: TRBV29-1; size: .; D: TRBD2; CDR3: CSPPGLALYNEQFF; DNA: TGCAGCCCCCCGGGACTAGCGCTCTACAATGAGCAGTTCTTC
J: TRBJ2-7; V: TRBV18; size: .; D: .; CDR3: CASSPSGQTYEQYF; DNA: TGTGCCAGCTCACCGTCTGGTCAAACCTACGAGCAGTACTTC
J: TRBJ2-1; V: TRBV7-8; size: .; D: TRBD1; CDR3: CAGTGLYNEQFF; DNA: TGTGCCGGGACAGGGCTTTACAATGAGCAGTTCTTC
J: TRBJ2-3; V: TRBV20-1; size: .; D: .; CDR3: CSARALDTQYF; DNA: TGCAGTGCTAGAGCACTAGATACGCAGTATTTT
J: TRBJ1-2; V: TRBV4-1; size: .; D: .; CDR3: CASSQGELYGYTF; DNA: TGCGCCAGCAGCCAAGGGGAGCTCTATGGCTACACCTTC
J: TRBJ2-2; V: TRBV7-2; size: few; D: .; CDR3: CASSPGPPSTGELFF; DNA: TGTGCCAGCAGCCCCGGACCCCCGTCTACCGGGGAGCTGTTTTTT
J: TRBJ2-7; V: TRBV7-3; size: .; D: TRBD1; CDR3: CASSLDRGYEQYF; DNA: TGTGCCAGCAGCCTGGACAGGGGCTACGAGCAGTACTTC